This note documents a single T cell receptor beta chain sequence. Its antigen is as yet unknown. Profiled with immunoSEQ multiplex PCR; TCRdb holds only in-frame clones, not every one. There are about 80,000 clones in the sample; around 90% occur only once, and around 22% lies in the top ten. The sample originates from a study of brain T cells in children with intractable seizures. Study-wide points: Clones missing pre-surgery may reflect undersampling of that blood sample.

Surgery cases with the highest brain T cell transcript signatures were chosen for sequencing. Patients received at least one anti-epileptic drug before surgery. The TCR was taken from a girl aged 2 to 9 with Rasmussen encephalitis and intractable seizures. The sequences come from peripheral blood, collected at surgery.

CDR3 nucleotide sequence: TGTGCCAGCAGCGTGGGGGCTAGCGGGGTCACAGATACGCAGTATTTT. Residues: CASSVGASGVTDTQYF. The V call is TRBV5-5, the J call TRBJ2-3, with 9 bases aligning to TRBD2. V was clipped by 4 bases and J by 2 bases; unmatched bases: 8. Germline V CDR1 and CDR2: SGHKS, YYEKEE (reference sequence). The CDR3 extends over 16 amino acids. Variable domain in full (rest from reference TRBV5-5 and TRBJ2-3): DAGVTQSPTHLIKTRGQQVTLRCSPISGHKSVSWYQQVLGQGPQFIFQYYEKEERGRGNFPDRFSARQFPNYSSELNVNALLLGDSALYLCASSVGASGVTDTQYFGPGTRLTVL.